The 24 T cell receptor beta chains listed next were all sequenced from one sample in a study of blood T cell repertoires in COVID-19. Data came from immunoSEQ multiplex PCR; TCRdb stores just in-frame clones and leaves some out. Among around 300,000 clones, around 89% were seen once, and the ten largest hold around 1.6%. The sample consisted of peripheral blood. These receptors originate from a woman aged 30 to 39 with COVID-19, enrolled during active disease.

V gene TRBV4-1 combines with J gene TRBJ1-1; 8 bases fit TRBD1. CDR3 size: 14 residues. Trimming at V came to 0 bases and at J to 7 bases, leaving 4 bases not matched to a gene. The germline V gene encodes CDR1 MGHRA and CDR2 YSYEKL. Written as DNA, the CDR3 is TGCGCCAGCAGCCAAGACCAGGGGGCCATTGAAGCTTTCTTT. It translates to CASSQDQGAIEAFF.

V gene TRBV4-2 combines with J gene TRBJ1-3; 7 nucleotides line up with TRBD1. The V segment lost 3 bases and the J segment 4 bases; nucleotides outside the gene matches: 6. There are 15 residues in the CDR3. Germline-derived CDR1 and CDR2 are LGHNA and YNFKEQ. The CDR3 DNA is TGTGCCAGCAGCCAGGTAGACAGGGACGGAAACACCATATATTTT. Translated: CASSQVDRDGNTIYF.

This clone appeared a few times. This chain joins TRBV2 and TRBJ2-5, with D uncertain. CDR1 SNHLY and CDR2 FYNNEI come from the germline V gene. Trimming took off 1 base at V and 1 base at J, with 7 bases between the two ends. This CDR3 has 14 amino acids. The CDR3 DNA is TGTGCCAGCAGTGAAGGGAGAGCCCAAGAGACCCAGTACTTC. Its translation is CASSEGRAQETQYF.

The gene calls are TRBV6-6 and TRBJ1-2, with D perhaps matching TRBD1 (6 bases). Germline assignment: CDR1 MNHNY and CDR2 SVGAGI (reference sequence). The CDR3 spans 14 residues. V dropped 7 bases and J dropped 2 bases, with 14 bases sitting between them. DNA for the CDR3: TGTGCCAGCACCCTGCTAGGACAGAACTATGGCTACACCTTC. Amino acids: CASTLLGQNYGYTF.

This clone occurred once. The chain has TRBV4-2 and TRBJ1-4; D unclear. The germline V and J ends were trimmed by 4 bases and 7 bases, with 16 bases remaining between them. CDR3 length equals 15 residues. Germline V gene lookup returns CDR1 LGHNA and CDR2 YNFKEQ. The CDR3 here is CASSPPHPRGEKLFF. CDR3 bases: TGTGCCAGCAGCCCTCCACACCCTAGAGGTGAAAAACTGTTTTTT.

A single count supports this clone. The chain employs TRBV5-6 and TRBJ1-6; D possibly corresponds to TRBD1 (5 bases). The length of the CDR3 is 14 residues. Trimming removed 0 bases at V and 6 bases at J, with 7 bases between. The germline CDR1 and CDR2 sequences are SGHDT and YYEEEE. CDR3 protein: CASSLGQFNSPLHF. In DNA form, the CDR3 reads TGTGCCAGCAGCTTGGGACAGTTTAATTCACCCCTCCACTTT.

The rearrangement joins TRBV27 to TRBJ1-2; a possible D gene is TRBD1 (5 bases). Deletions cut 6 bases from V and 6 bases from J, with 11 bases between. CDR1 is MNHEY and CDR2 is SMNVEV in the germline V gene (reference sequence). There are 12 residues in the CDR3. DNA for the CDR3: TGTGCCAGCAGGCAGGGATTGGATGGCTACACCTTC. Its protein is CASRQGLDGYTF.

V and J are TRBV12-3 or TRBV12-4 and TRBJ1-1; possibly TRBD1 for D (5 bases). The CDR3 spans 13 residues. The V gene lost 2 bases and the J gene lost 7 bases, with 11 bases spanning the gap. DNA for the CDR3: TGTGCCAGCAGTTTATACCTCAGGGATGAAGCTTTCTTT. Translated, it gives CASSLYLRDEAFF.

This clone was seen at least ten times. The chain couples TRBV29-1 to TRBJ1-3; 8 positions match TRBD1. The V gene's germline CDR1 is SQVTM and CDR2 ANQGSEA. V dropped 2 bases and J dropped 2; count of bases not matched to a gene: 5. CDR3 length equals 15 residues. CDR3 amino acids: CSVERTGSTGNTIYF. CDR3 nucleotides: TGCAGCGTTGAAAGGACAGGGAGCACTGGAAACACCATATATTTT.

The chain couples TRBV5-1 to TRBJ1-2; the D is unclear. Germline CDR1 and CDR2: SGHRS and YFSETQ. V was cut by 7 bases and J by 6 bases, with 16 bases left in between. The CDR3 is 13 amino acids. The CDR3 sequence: CASSLAGLDGYTF. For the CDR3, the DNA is TGCGCCAGCTCACTGGCGGGGTTGGATGGCTACACCTTC. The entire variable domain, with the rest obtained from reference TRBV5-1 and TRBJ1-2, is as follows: KAGVTQTPRYLIKTRGQQVTLSCSPISGHRSVSWYQQTPGQGLQFLFEYFSETQRNKGNFPGRFSGRQFSNSRSEMNVSTLELGDSALYLCASSLAGLDGYTFGSGTRLTVV.

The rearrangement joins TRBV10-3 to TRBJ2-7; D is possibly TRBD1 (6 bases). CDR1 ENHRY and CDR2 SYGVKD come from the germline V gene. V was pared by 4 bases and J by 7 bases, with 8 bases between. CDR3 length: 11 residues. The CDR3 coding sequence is TGTGCCATCAGTGGAACAGGGGAGCAGTACTTC. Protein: CAISGTGEQYF.

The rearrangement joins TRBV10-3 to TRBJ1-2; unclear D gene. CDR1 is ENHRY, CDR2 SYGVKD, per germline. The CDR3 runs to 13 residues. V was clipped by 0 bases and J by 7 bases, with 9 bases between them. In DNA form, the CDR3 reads TGTGCCATCAGTGAGTCGTCTCTATCTGGCTACACCTTC. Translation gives CAISESSLSGYTF.

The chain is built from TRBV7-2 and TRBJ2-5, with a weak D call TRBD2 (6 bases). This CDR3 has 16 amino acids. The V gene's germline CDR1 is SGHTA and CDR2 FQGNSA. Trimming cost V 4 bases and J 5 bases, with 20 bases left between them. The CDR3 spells CASSSQTGVTWETQYF. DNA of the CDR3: TGTGCCAGCAGCTCCCAGACGGGGGTAACGTGGGAGACCCAGTACTTC.

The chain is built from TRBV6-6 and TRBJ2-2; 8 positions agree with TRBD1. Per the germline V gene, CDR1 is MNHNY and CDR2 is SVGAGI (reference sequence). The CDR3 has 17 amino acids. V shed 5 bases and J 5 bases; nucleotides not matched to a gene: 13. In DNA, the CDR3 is TGTGCCAGCAGTCCTATTCCGGGACAGGTCTCAACCGGGGAGCTGTTTTTT. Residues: CASSPIPGQVSTGELFF.

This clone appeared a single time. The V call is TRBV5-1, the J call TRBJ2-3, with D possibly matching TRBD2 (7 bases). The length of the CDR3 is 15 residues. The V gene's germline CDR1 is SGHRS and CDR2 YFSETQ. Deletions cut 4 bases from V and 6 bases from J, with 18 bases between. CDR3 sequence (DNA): TGCGCCAGCAGCCTAGGGGGGGCAGGGTCGGATACGCAGTATTTT. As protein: CASSLGGAGSDTQYF.

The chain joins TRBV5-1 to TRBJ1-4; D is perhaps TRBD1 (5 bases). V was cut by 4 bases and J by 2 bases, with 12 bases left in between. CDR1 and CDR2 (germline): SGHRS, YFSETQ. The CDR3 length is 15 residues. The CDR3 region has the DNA TGCGCCAGCAGCCAGGGTAAAGGGACTAATGAAAAACTGTTTTTT. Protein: CASSQGKGTNEKLFF. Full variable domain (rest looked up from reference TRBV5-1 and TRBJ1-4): KAGVTQTPRYLIKTRGQQVTLSCSPISGHRSVSWYQQTPGQGLQFLFEYFSETQRNKGNFPGRFSGRQFSNSRSEMNVSTLELGDSALYLCASSQGKGTNEKLFFGSGTQLSVL.

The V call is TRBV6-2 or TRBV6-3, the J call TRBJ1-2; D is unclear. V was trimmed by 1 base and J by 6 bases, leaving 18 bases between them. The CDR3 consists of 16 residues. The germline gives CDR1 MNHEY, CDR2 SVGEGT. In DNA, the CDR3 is TGTGCCAGCAGTTACTACCAAGACCCGGGAATTGATGGCTACACCTTC. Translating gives CASSYYQDPGIDGYTF.

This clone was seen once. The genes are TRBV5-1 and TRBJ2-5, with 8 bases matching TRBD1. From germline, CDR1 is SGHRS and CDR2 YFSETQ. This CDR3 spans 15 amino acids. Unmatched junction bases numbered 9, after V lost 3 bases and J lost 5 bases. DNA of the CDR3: TGCGCCAGCAGCTCGGACAGGGAAATAGGGGAGACCCAGTACTTC. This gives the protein CASSSDREIGETQYF. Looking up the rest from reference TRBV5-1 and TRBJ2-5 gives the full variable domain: KAGVTQTPRYLIKTRGQQVTLSCSPISGHRSVSWYQQTPGQGLQFLFEYFSETQRNKGNFPGRFSGRQFSNSRSEMNVSTLELGDSALYLCASSSDREIGETQYFGPGTRLLVL.

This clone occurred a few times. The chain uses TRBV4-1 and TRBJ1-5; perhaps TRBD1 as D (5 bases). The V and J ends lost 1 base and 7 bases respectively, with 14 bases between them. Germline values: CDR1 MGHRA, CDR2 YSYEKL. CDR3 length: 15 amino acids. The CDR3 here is CASSQGQGLRQPQHF. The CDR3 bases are TGCGCCAGCAGCCAAGGTCAGGGCCTCAGGCAGCCCCAGCATTTT.

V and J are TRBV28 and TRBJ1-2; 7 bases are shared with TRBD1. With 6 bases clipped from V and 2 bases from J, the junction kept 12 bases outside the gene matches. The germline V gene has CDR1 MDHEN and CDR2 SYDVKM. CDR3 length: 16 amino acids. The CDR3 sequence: CASSQRRGPLNYGYTF. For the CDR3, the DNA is TGTGCCAGCAGCCAACGAAGGGGGCCCCTGAACTATGGCTACACCTTC.

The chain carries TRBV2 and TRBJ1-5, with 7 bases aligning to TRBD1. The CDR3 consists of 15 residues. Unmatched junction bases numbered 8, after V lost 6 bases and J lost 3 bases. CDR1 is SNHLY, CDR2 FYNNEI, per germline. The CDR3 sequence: CASRARQGDNQPQHF. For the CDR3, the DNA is TGTGCCAGCAGGGCTCGCCAGGGGGACAATCAGCCCCAGCATTTT.

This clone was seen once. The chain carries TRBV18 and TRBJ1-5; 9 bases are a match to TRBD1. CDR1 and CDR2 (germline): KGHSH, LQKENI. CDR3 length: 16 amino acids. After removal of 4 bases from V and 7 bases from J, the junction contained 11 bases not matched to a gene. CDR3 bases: TGTGCCAGCTCACTTACCGGGACAGGGAACGGGCAGCCCCAGCATTTT. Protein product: CASSLTGTGNGQPQHF.

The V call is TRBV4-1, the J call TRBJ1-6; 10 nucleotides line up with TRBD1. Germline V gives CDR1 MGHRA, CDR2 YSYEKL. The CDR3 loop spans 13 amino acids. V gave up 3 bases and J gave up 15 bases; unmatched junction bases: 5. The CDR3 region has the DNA TGCGCCAGCAGCCACGGGACAGGGGAGAGCCTCCACTTT. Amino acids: CASSHGTGESLHF.

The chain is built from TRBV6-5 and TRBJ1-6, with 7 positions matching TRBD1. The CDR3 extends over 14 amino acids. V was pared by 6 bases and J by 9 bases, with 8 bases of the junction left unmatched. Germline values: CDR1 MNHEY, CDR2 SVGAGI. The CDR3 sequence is CASRLRQGTSPLHF. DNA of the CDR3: TGTGCCAGCAGACTCAGACAGGGTACTTCACCCCTCCACTTT.